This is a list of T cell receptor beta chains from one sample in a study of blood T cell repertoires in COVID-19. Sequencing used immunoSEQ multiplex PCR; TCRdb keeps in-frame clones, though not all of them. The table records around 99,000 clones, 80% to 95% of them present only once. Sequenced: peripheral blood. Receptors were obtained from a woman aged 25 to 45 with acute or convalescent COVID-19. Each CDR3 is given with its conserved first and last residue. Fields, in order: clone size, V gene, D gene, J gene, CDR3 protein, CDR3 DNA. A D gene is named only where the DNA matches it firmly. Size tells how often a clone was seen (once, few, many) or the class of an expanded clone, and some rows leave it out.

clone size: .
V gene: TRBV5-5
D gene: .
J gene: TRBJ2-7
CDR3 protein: CASSWLGTYEQYF
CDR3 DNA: TGTGCCAGCAGCTGGCTAGGGACTTACGAGCAGTACTTC

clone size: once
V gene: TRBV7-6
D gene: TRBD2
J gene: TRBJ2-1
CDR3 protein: CASSLIRGGLLGSGEQFF
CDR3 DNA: TGTGCCAGCAGCTTAATCCGGGGGGGGCTTCTCGGGTCCGGTGAGCAGTTCTTC

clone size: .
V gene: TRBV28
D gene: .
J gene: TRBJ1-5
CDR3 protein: CASSLGGAGQPQHF
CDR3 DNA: TGTGCCAGCAGTTTAGGAGGGGCGGGGCAGCCCCAGCATTTT

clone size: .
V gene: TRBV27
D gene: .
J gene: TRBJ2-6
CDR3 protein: CASSFTGANVLTF
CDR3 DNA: TGTGCCAGCAGTTTCACTGGGGCCAACGTCCTGACTTTC

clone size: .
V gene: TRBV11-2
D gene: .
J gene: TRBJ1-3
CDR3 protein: CASSLQRRGLDTIYF
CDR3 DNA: TGTGCCAGCAGCTTGCAGCGCCGGGGGTTAGACACCATATATTTT

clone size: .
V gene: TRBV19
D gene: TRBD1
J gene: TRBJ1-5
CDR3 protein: CASRSWVRGQNQPQHF
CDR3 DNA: TGTGCCAGTAGGAGTTGGGTCAGGGGGCAAAATCAGCCCCAGCATTTT

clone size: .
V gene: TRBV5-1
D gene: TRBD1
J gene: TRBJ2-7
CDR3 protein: CASSPGTGLSYEQYF
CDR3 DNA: TGCGCCAGCAGCCCTGGGACAGGTTTGTCCTACGAGCAGTACTTC

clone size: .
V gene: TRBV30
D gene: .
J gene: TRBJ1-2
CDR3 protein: CAWSRDRPRGYTF
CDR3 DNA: TGTGCCTGGAGCCGTGACAGGCCGCGGGGCTACACCTTC

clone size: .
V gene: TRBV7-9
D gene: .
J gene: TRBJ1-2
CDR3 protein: CASSLSQTNYGYTF
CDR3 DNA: TGTGCCAGCAGCTTATCACAGACTAACTATGGCTACACCTTC

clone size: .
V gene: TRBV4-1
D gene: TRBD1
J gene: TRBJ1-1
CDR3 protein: CASSHSNMQGAIEAFF
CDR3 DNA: TGCGCCAGCAGCCATTCCAATATGCAGGGGGCTATTGAAGCTTTCTTT

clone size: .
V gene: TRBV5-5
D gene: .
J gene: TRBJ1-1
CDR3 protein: CASSPPGGTNTEAFF
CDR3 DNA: TGTGCCAGCAGCCCCCCCGGGGGGACGAACACTGAAGCTTTCTTT

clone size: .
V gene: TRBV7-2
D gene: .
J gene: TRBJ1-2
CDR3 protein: CASSLVGRSGNYGYTF
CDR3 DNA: TGTGCCAGCAGCTTAGTTGGTCGGTCGGGAAACTATGGCTACACCTTC

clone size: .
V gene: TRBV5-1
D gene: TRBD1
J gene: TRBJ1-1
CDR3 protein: CASTHGQGGTEAFF
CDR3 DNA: TGCGCCAGCACCCATGGACAGGGCGGAACTGAAGCTTTCTTT

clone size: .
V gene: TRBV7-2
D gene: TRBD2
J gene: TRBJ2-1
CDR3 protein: CASSISGSDVYEQFF
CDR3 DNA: TGTGCCAGCAGCATTAGCGGGAGCGATGTCTATGAGCAGTTCTTC

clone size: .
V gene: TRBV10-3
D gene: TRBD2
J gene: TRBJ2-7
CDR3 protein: CAIRPTSGTGGSGEQYF
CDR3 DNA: TGTGCCATCAGGCCGACTAGCGGGACCGGTGGTTCTGGAGAGCAGTACTTC

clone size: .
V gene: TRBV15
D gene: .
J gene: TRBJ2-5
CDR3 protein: CATSRDPTAETQYF
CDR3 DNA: TGTGCCACCAGCAGAGATCCTACAGCAGAGACCCAGTACTTC

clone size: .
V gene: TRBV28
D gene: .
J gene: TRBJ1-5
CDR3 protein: CASDTGTPNQPQHF
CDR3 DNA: TGTGCCAGCGATACAGGGACACCTAATCAGCCCCAGCATTTT

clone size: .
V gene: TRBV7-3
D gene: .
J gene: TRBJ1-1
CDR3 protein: CASSSDRRTEAFF
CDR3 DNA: TGTGCCAGCAGCTCGGACAGACGAACTGAAGCTTTCTTT

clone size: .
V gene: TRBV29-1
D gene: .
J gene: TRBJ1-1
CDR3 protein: CSVSGTQMNTEAFF
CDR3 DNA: TGCAGCGTTTCCGGGACACAAATGAACACTGAAGCTTTCTTT

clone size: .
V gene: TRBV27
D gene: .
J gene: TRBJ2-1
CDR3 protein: CASRGHNYNEQFF
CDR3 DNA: TGTGCCAGCAGGGGACATAACTACAATGAGCAGTTCTTC

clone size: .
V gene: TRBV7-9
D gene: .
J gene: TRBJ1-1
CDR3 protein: CASRGTEAFF
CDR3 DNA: TGTGCCAGCCGAGGAACTGAAGCTTTCTTT

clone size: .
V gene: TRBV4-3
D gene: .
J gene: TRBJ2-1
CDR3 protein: CASSPDLARRDEQFF
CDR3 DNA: TGCGCCAGCAGCCCCGACCTAGCTCGTCGCGATGAGCAGTTCTTC

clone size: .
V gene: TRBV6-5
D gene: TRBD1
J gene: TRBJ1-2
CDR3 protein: CASSYEGTGNYGYTF
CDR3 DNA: TGTGCCAGCAGTTACGAAGGGACAGGGAACTATGGCTACACCTTC

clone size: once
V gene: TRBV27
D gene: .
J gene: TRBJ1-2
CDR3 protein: CASSPNDRYYGYTF
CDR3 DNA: TGTGCCAGCAGTCCAAACGACAGATACTATGGCTACACCTTC

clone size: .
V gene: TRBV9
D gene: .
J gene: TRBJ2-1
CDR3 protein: CASSVVGLQGIGPYNEQFF
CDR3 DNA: TGTGCCAGCAGCGTAGTTGGGCTACAGGGAATAGGGCCCTACAATGAGCAGTTCTTC

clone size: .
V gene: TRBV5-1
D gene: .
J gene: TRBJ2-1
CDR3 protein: CASSLAAHSSYNEQFF
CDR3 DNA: TGCGCCAGCAGCTTGGCCGCACACAGCTCCTACAATGAGCAGTTCTTC

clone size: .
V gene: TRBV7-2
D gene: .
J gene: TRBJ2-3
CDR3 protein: CASSLGAGTDTQYF
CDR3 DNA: TGTGCCAGCAGCCTAGGGGCAGGCACAGATACGCAGTATTTT

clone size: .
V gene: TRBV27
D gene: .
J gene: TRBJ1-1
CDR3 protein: CASRFTGSHTEAFF
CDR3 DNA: TGTGCCAGCAGATTCACAGGGAGCCACACTGAAGCTTTCTTT

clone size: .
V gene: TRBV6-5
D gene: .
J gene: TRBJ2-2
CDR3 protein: CAITPLDTPTGELFF
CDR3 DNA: TGTGCCATTACCCCTCTTGACACCCCCACCGGGGAGCTGTTTTTT

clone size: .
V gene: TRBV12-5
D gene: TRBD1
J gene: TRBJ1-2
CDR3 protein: CASGLAGTGENYGYTF
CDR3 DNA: TGTGCTAGTGGTTTGGCCGGGACAGGGGAGAACTATGGCTACACCTTC

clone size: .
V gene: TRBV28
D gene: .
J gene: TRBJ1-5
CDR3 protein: CASSSVQPQHF
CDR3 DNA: TGTGCCAGCAGTTCGGTTCAGCCCCAGCATTTT

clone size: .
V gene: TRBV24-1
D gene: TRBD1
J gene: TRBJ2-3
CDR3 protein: CATGQGTGFDTQYF
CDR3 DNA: TGTGCCACGGGACAGGGGACAGGATTTGATACGCAGTATTTT

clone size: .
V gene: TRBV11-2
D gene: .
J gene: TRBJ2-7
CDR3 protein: CASSVVGGLKGEQYF
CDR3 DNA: TGTGCCAGCAGCGTAGTGGGGGGGCTTAAGGGCGAGCAGTACTTC

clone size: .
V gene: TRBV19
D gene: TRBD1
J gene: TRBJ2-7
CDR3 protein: CATATGGGPYEQYF
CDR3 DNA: TGTGCCACCGCGACAGGGGGTGGGCCTTACGAGCAGTACTTC

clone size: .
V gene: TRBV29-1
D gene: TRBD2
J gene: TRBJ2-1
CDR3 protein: CSVGELAGWGYNEQFF
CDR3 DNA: TGCAGCGTCGGAGAACTAGCGGGATGGGGGTACAATGAGCAGTTCTTC

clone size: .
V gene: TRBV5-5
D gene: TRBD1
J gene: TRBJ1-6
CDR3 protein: CASSLTGDSPLHF
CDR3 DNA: TGTGCCAGCAGCTTGACAGGGGATTCACCCCTCCACTTT

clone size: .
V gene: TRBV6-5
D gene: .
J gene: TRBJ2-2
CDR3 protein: CASSPGLIIGELFF
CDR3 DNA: TGTGCCAGCAGTCCCGGACTCATCATCGGGGAGCTGTTTTTT

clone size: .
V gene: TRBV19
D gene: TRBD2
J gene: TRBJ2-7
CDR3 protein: CASSPERAGVYEQYF
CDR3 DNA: TGTGCCAGTAGTCCGGAGCGAGCGGGAGTATACGAGCAGTACTTC

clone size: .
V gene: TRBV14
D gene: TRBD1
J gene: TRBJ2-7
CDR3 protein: CASSQGLQGAYEQYF
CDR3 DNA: TGTGCCAGCAGCCAAGGTTTACAGGGGGCCTACGAGCAGTACTTC

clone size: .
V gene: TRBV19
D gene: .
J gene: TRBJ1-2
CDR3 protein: CASSISRQTGGYTF
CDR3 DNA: TGTGCCAGTAGTATATCCCGACAAACGGGAGGCTACACCTTC

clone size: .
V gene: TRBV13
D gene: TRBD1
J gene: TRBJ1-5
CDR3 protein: CASSYGQGGNQPQHF
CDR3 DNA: TGTGCCAGCAGCTACGGACAGGGAGGCAATCAGCCCCAGCATTTT

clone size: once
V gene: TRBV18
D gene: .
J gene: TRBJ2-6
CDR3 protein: CASSPNRSLRSGANVLTF
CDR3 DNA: TGTGCCAGCTCACCAAATAGAAGCCTGAGATCTGGGGCCAACGTCCTGACTTTC

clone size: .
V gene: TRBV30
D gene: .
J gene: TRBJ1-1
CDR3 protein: CAWRDRQNTEAFF
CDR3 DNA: TGTGCCTGGAGGGACAGACAAAACACTGAAGCTTTCTTT

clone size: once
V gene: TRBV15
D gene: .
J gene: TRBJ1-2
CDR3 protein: CATSRDRLRGGGYTF
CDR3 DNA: TGTGCCACCAGCAGAGATCGATTAAGGGGGGGCGGCTACACCTTC

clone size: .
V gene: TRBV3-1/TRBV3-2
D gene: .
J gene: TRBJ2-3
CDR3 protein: CASSHHGSMADTQYF
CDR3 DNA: TGTGCCAGCAGCCACCACGGGTCCATGGCAGATACGCAGTATTTT

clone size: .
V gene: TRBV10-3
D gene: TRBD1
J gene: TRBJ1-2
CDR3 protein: CAISDEGTGGLGHIYGYTF
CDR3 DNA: TGTGCCATCAGTGACGAAGGCACAGGGGGCTTGGGACACATCTATGGCTACACCTTC

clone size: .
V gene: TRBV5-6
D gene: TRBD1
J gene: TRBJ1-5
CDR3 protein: CASIKWGQGIDQPQHF
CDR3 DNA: TGTGCCAGCATCAAGTGGGGACAGGGCATTGATCAGCCCCAGCATTTT

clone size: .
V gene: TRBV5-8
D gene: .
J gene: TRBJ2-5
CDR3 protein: CASSLLRGRGQETQYF
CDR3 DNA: TGTGCCAGCAGCTTGTTGAGGGGTCGGGGGCAAGAGACCCAGTACTTC

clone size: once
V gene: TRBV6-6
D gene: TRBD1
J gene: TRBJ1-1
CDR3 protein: CATTQGATEAFF
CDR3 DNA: TGTGCCACCACACAGGGGGCAACTGAAGCTTTCTTT

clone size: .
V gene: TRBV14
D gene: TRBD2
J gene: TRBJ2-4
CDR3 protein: CATPGLAGGPKNIQYF
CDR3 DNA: TGTGCCACACCGGGACTAGCGGGGGGACCCAAAAACATTCAGTACTTC

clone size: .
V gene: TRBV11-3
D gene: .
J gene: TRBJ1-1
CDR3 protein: CASSLGGNTEAFF
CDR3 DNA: TGTGCCAGCAGCTTAGGAGGGAACACTGAAGCTTTCTTT

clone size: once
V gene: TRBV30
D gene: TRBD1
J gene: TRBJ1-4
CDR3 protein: CAYRQGEEKLFF
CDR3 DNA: TGTGCCTACCGACAGGGGGAGGAAAAACTGTTTTTT

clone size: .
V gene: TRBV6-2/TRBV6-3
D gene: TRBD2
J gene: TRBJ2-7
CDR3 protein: CASSYGASGGKGTYEQYF
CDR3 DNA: TGTGCCAGCAGTTACGGAGCTAGCGGGGGAAAAGGGACCTACGAGCAGTACTTC

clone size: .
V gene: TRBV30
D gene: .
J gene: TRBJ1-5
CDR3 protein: CAWTGGGGQPQHF
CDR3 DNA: TGTGCCTGGACCGGGGGGGGCGGGCAGCCCCAGCATTTT

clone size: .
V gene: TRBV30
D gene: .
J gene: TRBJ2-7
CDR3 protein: CAWVQGSYEQYF
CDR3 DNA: TGTGCCTGGGTTCAGGGTTCCTACGAGCAGTACTTC

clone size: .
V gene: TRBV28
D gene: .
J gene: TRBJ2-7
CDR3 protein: CASSVGGEYYEQYF
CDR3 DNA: TGTGCCAGCAGCGTCGGAGGGGAGTACTACGAGCAGTACTTC

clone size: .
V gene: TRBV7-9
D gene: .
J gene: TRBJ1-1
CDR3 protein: CASSRRDTNTEAFF
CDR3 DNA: TGTGCCAGCAGCCGCCGGGATACGAACACTGAAGCTTTCTTT

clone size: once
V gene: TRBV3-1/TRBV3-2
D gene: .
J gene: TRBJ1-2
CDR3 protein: CASNSRERDTF
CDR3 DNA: TGTGCCAGCAACTCCAGGGAGCGGGACACCTTC

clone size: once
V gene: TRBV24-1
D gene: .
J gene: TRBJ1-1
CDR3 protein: CATSGQITEAFF
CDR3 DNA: TGTGCCACCAGTGGTCAGATCACTGAAGCTTTCTTT